One sample yielded the 2 T cell receptor beta chains listed below, sequenced in a study of human T cells and chemical hapten exposure. Sample time point: patch test 2, 6 weeks after DPC sensitization. Specified treatment: therapeutic diphenylcyclopropenone sensitization with weekly scalp DPC. One entry per CDR3 protein results from TCRdb running MiXCR on the RACE reads. Among approximately 350,000 distinct CDR3 sequences listed, about 6.9% were seen once. The material sequenced was whole blood, taken in connection with sensitization to the hapten diphenylcyclopropenone (DPC). The receptors originated from a woman aged 18-35 years with alopecia areata. Some clones in this sample may be carry-over from other donors' samples.

This clonotype has ten or more counts. At one of its ends the junction is not consistent with the germline gene, which may arise from a read error. J is TRBJ1-2 and V is TRBV20-1; possibly TRBD1 for D (6 bases). CDR1 and CDR2 (germline): DFQATT, SNEGSKA (reference sequence). This CDR3 spans 13 amino acids. The CDR3 loop reads CSARDRSSYGYTF. CDR3 nucleotides: TGCAGTGCAAGAGACAGGAGCTCTTATGGCTACACCTTC.

The V call is TRBV12-3 or TRBV12-4, the J call TRBJ2-3; 8 bases match TRBD1. This CDR3 comprises 13 residues. The V segment lost 8 bases and the J segment 10 bases; nucleotides outside the gene matches: 11. The CDR3 DNA reads as TGTGCCAGCTGCTTTAATCGACAGGGGCCGCAGTATTTT. Translation: CASCFNRQGPQYF.